Below are 17 T cell receptor beta chains sequenced from a single sample in a study of T-cell memory formation after mild COVID-19. Each CDR3 protein gets one entry after TCRdb re-called the 5' RACE reads with MiXCR. Of roughly 110,000 distinct CDR3 sequences listed, around 15% are singletons. Sequencing used PBMCs or a T cell subset sorted from them (not recorded which). The receptor source for this set is a man aged 18 to 29 who had mild COVID-19 (a few samples of this study predate the infection). Cell type and time point are not known.

This clonotype has at least ten counts. The chain has TRBV7-9 and TRBJ2-7; D unresolved. Germline-derived CDR1 and CDR2 are SEHNR and FQNEAQ (reference sequence). This CDR3 region has 16 residues. V shed 0 bases and J shed 2 bases, with 14 bases lying between them. CDR3: CASSLARGKVAYEQYF. Here the CDR3 DNA reads TGTGCCAGCAGCTTAGCGCGAGGTAAAGTAGCCTACGAGCAGTACTTC.

There are a few counts of this clonotype. The chain recombines TRBV3-1 with TRBJ1-4, with TRBD1 matching over 7 bases. The CDR3 has 15 residues. Germline V gives CDR1 LGHDT, CDR2 YNNKEL (reference sequence). The V gene end was trimmed by 2 bases and the J gene end by 13 bases; junction bases not matched to a gene: 13. The CDR3 loop reads CASSQIGTATVGLFF. CDR3 nucleotide sequence: TGTGCCAGCAGCCAAATAGGGACAGCCACCGTGGGACTGTTTTTT.

This rearrangement joins TRBV20-1 to TRBJ2-7; D gene ambiguous. The ends were cut back, 0 bases at V and 7 bases at J, with 10 bases in the middle. CDR3 length: 12 residues. From germline, CDR1 is DFQATT and CDR2 SNEGSKA (reference sequence). The CDR3 region is CSAREGLWEQYV. For the CDR3, the DNA is TGCAGTGCTAGAGAAGGTTTGTGGGAGCAGTACGTC.

This clonotype was observed a handful of times. V is TRBV5-6 and J is TRBJ2-3, with TRBD1 matching 7 bases. The V gene's germline CDR1 is SGHDT and CDR2 YYEEEE. There are 16 residues in the CDR3. V shed 2 bases, J shed 4 bases, and the junction held 10 bases outside the gene matches. CDR3 nucleotides: TGTGCCAGCAGCTTTCTCCGGGACAGTTTTCCAGATACGCAGTATTTT. Amino acids: CASSFLRDSFPDTQYF.

The chain links TRBV7-9 to TRBJ2-1, with TRBD2 matching over 9 bases. V dropped 2 bases and J dropped 5; count of bases not matched to a gene: 4. Germline assignment: CDR1 SEHNR and CDR2 FQNEAQ (reference sequence). This CDR3 is built from 15 residues. CDR3 in amino acids: CASSLMAGGHNEQFF. The CDR3 DNA sequence: TGTGCCAGCAGCTTAATGGCGGGGGGGCACAATGAGCAGTTCTTC.

This clonotype was picked up a small number of times. This chain joins TRBV6-5 and TRBJ2-1; 10 bases are shared with TRBD2. V gave up 6 bases and J gave up 5 bases; unmatched junction bases: 7. Germline V lookup: CDR1 MNHEY, CDR2 SVGAGI. This CDR3 region has 15 residues. CDR3 region: CASSYTGTSDNEQFF. CDR3 DNA sequence: TGTGCCAGCAGCTATACTGGGACTAGCGACAATGAGCAGTTCTTC.

This rearrangement joins TRBV5-1 to TRBJ2-2; 8 nucleotides align to TRBD2. With 0 bases clipped from V and 7 bases from J, the junction kept 11 bases outside the gene matches. The CDR3 is made up of 17 amino acids. From germline, CDR1 is SGHRS and CDR2 YFSETQ. For the CDR3, the DNA is TGCGCCAGCAGCTTGGCGGGGGGACTAGATCTGATCGGGGAGCTGTTTTTT. It translates to CASSLAGGLDLIGELFF.

This clonotype was counted a few times. This sequence joins TRBV19 and TRBJ1-1; TRBD1 matches 10 bases. The CDR3 covers 15 residues. Trimming cost V 6 bases and J 0 bases; bases outside gene matches: 4. Per germline, CDR1 LNHDA and CDR2 SQIVND (reference sequence). The CDR3 nucleotides are TGTGCCAGTAGCGAGGACAGGGGGATGAACACTGAAGCTTTCTTT. Residues: CASSEDRGMNTEAFF.

Concerning this clonotype: A clone one base away is much larger, so this may be a read error. J is TRBJ2-7 and V is TRBV7-6; D is uncertain. Trimming left V 3 bases short and J 5 bases short, with 14 bases between. CDR3 length: 14 amino acids. Germline assignment: CDR1 SGHVS and CDR2 FNYEAQ. In DNA, the CDR3 is TGTGCCAGCAGCTTGGGCCCTACCCAGAACGAGCAGTACTTC. Translation gives CASSLGPTQNEQYF. Combining the CDR3 with reference TRBV7-6 and TRBJ2-7 gives the whole variable domain GAGVSQSPRYKVTKRGQDVALRCDPISGHVSLYWYRQALGQGPEFLTYFNYEAQQDKSGLPNDRFSAERPEGSISTLTIQRTEQRDSAMYRCASSLGPTQNEQYFGPGTRLTVT.

The chain couples TRBV7-2 to TRBJ2-1, with D maybe TRBD2 (6 bases). CDR1 is SGHTA and CDR2 is FQGNSA in the germline V gene. V was trimmed by 2 bases and J by 6 bases, leaving 17 bases between them. The CDR3 is made up of 16 amino acids. CDR3 bases: TGTGCCAGCAGCTTATTGGGGGGTACGCCCCCCAATGAGCAGTTCTTC. Translation: CASSLLGGTPPNEQFF.

The gene calls are TRBV7-6 and TRBJ2-3; 7 bases are a match to TRBD2. J gave up 2 bases and V 5 bases, and 10 bases lay outside the gene matches. The CDR3 is made up of 16 amino acids. Per the germline V gene, CDR1 is SGHVS and CDR2 is FNYEAQ. The CDR3 nucleotides are TGTGCCAGCAGCCCCAAGGGCGGGGGTGACACAGATACGCAGTATTTT. The encoded protein is CASSPKGGGDTDTQYF.

On this clonotype: Since a much larger clone is just one base distant, this may be a read error. The chain carries TRBV6-2 or TRBV6-3 and TRBJ2-6; 8 positions match TRBD1. There are 16 residues in the CDR3. The germline gives CDR1 MNHEY, CDR2 SVGEGT. V lost 2 bases, J lost 3 bases, and 3 bases stayed unmatched. The CDR3 region is CASSYTRGHGANVLTF. The CDR3 DNA sequence: TGTGCCAGCAGTTACACCAGGGGGCATGGGGCCAACGTCCTGACTTTC.

This clonotype turned up a few times. The chain has TRBV15 and TRBJ1-1; D may be TRBD1 (6 bases). The CDR3 consists of 15 residues. Germline V lookup: CDR1 LNHNV, CDR2 YYDKDF (reference sequence). The V and J ends lost 5 bases and 4 bases respectively, with 17 bases between them. Here the CDR3 DNA reads TGTGCCACCAGCCCCCGAAGGGGGGGTACCACTGAAGCTTTCTTT. It specifies CATSPRRGGTTEAFF.

Comments on this clonotype: This may be a read error: a much more frequent sequence differs by one nucleotide. The chain combines TRBV12-3 or TRBV12-4 with TRBJ1-5, with a tentative D call TRBD1 (6 bases). CDR3 size: 15 residues. CDR3 nucleotides: TGTGCCAGCAATAGGGGGGGCAGCGGCAATAAGCCCCAGCATTTT. Its translation: CASNRGGSGNKPQHF.

The rearrangement uses TRBV6-5 and TRBJ2-7; 10 nucleotides match TRBD1. Germline CDR1 MNHEY, CDR2 SVGAGI. The CDR3 runs 16 residues. The V gene end was trimmed by 0 bases and the J gene end by 2 bases; junction bases not matched to a gene: 4. As DNA, the CDR3 is TGTGCCAGCAGTTACTCGGTGGACAGGGGGACCTACGAGCAGTACTTC. Translating it yields CASSYSVDRGTYEQYF.

This chain connects TRBV5-5 to TRBJ2-2, with D maybe TRBD2 (6 bases). Germline V gene lookup returns CDR1 SGHKS and CDR2 YYEKEE (reference sequence). The V and J ends lost 7 bases and 4 bases respectively, with 14 bases between them. The CDR3 extends over 14 amino acids. The CDR3 DNA reads as TGTGCCAGCCGGTGGGAGGTGGCCACCGGGGAGCTGTTTTTT. It translates to CASRWEVATGELFF.

This clonotype was seen more than once but under ten times. For the CDR3, the DNA is TGTGCCACCAGCAGAGACGCGGGCAATCAGCCCCAGCATTTT. Protein product: CATSRDAGNQPQHF. This chain uses TRBV15 with TRBJ1-5; D uncertain. The CDR3 consists of 14 residues. CDR1 is LNHNV, CDR2 YYDKDF, per germline (reference sequence). V lost 0 bases to trimming and J lost 2 bases, with 5 bases between them.